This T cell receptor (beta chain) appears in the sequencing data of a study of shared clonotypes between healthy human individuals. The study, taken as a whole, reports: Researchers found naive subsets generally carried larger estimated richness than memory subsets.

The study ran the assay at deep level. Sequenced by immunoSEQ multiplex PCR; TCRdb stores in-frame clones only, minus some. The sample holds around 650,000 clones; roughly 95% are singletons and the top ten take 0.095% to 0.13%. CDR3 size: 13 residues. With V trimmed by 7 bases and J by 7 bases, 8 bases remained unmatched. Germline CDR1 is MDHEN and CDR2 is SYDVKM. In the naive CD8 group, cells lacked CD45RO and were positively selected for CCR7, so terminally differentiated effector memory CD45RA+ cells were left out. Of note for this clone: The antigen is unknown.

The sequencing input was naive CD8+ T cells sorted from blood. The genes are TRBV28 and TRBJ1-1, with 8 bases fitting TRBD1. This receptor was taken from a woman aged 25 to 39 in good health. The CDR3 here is CASNPTGDLEAFF. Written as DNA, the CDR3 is TGTGCCAGCAACCCGACAGGGGACCTTGAAGCTTTCTTT.